The 9 T cell receptor beta chains in this list originate from one sample, sequenced in a study of blood T cell repertoires in COVID-19. Sequenced by immunoSEQ multiplex PCR; TCRdb stores in-frame clones only, minus some. The sample holds about 240,000 clones, around 85% seen once. Sequenced sample: peripheral blood. These receptors all stem from a woman aged 60-70 years with active or convalescent COVID-19.

The chain recombines TRBV4-2 with TRBJ2-3; 9 nucleotides match TRBD2. Germline values: CDR1 LGHNA, CDR2 YNFKEQ. The CDR3 is 15 amino acids. Losses at the gene ends were 0 bases for V and 11 bases for J; bases not matched to a gene: 9. The CDR3: CASSQDAIAGEQQYF. As DNA, the CDR3 is TGTGCCAGCAGCCAAGATGCGATAGCGGGGGAGCAGCAGTATTTT.

Remarks on this clone: The sample carries other DNA sequences with the same CDR3. This rearrangement joins TRBV27 to TRBJ1-6; 9 bases match TRBD1. Trimming removed 5 bases from V and 6 bases from J; junction bases left unmatched: 2. The CDR3 spans 14 residues. Germline CDR1 is MNHEY and CDR2 is SMNVEV (reference sequence). CDR3 in amino acids: CASSLTGGNSPLHF. The CDR3 DNA reads as TGTGCCAGCAGTCTGACAGGGGGTAATTCACCCCTCCACTTT.

This chain connects TRBV7-8 to TRBJ2-7; the D gene is possibly TRBD2 (7 bases). The CDR3 contains 14 residues. CDR1 is SGHVS and CDR2 is FQNEAQ in the germline V gene. V lost 3 bases and J lost 4, with 13 bases in between. The CDR3 region is CASSLERGAYEQYV. For the CDR3, the DNA is TGTGCCAGCAGCTTGGAACGGGGGGCATACGAGCAGTACGTC.

The V and J genes are TRBV27 and TRBJ1-2, with D unclear. Trimming stripped 5 bases from V and 0 bases from J, with 13 bases between. This CDR3 has 15 amino acids. Per the germline V gene, CDR1 is MNHEY and CDR2 is SMNVEV (reference sequence). The CDR3, as DNA: TGTGCCAGCAGTCCCTATGACACCTCTAACTATGGCTACACCTTC. Its translation: CASSPYDTSNYGYTF.

The sample holds one count of this clone. The chain links TRBV9 to TRBJ2-5; a weak D match, TRBD2 (6 bases). Germline CDR1 reads SGDLS; CDR2 reads YYNGEE. This CDR3 is 15 amino acids long. Between the trimmed V and J ends, which lost 4 bases and 0 bases, there was a span of 13 bases. CDR3 amino acids: CASSPVGGYQETQYF. The DNA of the CDR3 is TGTGCCAGCAGCCCGGTCGGGGGTTACCAAGAGACCCAGTACTTC.

The rearrangement links TRBV2 to TRBJ1-2; perhaps TRBD1 as D (5 bases). Germline V gene sequence: CDR1 SNHLY, CDR2 FYNNEI. Trimming shortened V by 2 bases and J by 3 bases, and 13 bases separated the two germline ends. There are 15 residues in the CDR3. The CDR3 DNA is TGTGCCAGCAGTGAACAGGGCGGGACTTACTATGGCTACACCTTC. This codes for CASSEQGGTYYGYTF. Together with reference TRBV2 and TRBJ1-2, the CDR3 gives the full variable domain: EPEVTQTPSHQVTQMGQEVILRCVPISNHLYFYWYRQILGQKVEFLVSFYNNEISEKSEIFDDQFSVERPDGSNFTLKIRSTKLEDSAMYFCASSEQGGTYYGYTFGSGTRLTVV.

In its sample, this clone was seen once. The chain uses TRBV27 and TRBJ2-1; D gene ambiguous. Germline-derived CDR1 and CDR2 are MNHEY and SMNVEV (reference sequence). Between the trimmed V and J ends, which lost 5 bases and 0 bases, there was a span of 14 bases. The CDR3 is 16 residues long. In nucleotides, the CDR3 is TGTGCCAGCAGTCAATACGACTCCGGCTCCTACAATGAGCAGTTCTTC. As protein: CASSQYDSGSYNEQFF.

This clone has just a few counts. The rearrangement uses TRBV7-2 and TRBJ1-2, with TRBD1 matching 8 bases. CDR1 SGHTA and CDR2 FQGNSA come from the germline V gene. This CDR3 contains 15 residues. The V and J ends lost 5 bases and 10 bases, in that order; junction bases with no gene match: 15. CDR3 sequence reads: CASSIGTGVLRDYTF. The CDR3 bases are TGTGCCAGCAGCATAGGGACAGGCGTTTTAAGGGACTACACCTTC.

The chain has TRBV15 and TRBJ1-1, with no clear D. The germline gives CDR1 LNHNV, CDR2 YYDKDF (reference sequence). This CDR3 comprises 15 residues. V dropped 0 bases and J dropped 1 base, with 9 bases sitting between them. CDR3 bases: TGTGCCACCAGCAGAGAATATTCAGGGAACACTGAAGCTTTCTTT. As protein: CATSREYSGNTEAFF.